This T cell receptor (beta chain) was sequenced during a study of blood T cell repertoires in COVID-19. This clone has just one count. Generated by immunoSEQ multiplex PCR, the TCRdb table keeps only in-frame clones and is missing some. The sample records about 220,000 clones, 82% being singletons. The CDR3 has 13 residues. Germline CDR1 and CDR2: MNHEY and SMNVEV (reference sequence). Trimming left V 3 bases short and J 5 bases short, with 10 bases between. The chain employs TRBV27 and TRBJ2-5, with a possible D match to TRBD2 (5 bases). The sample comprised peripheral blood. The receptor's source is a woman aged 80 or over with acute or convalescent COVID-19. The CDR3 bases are TGTGCCAGCAGTTTTCTCAGAGGGGAGACCCAGTACTTC. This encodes CASSFLRGETQYF.